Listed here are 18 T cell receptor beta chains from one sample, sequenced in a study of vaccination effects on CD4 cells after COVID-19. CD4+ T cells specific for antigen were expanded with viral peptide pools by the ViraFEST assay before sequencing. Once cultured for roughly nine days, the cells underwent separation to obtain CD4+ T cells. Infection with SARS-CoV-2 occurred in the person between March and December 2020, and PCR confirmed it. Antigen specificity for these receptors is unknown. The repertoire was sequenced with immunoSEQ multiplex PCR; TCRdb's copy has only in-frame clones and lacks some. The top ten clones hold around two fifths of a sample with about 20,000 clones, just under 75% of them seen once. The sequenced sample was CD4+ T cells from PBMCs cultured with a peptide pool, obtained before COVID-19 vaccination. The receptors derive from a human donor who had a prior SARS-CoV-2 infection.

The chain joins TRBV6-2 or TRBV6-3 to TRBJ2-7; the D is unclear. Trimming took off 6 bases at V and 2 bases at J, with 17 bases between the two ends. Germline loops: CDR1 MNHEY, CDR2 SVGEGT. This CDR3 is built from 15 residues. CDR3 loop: CASSLRVAATYEQYF. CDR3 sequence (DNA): TGTGCCAGCAGCCTTAGGGTGGCAGCCACCTACGAGCAGTACTTC.

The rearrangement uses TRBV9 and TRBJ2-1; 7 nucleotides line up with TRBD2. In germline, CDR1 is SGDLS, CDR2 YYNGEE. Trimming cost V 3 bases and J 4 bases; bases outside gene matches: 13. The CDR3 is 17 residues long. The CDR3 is CASSGGSSGATYNEQFF. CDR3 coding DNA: TGTGCCAGCAGCGGGGGTAGCAGCGGGGCGACGTACAATGAGCAGTTCTTC.

The CDR3 nucleotides read TGCGCCAGCAGCTTGGGAAGAGGGGGAGATGAAAAACTGTTTTTT. It yields the protein CASSLGRGGDEKLFF. The rearrangement joins TRBV5-1 to TRBJ1-4, with D possibly being TRBD1 (6 bases). The germline V gene has CDR1 SGHRS and CDR2 YFSETQ. Trimming left V 0 bases short and J 6 bases short, with 12 bases between. The CDR3 is 15 amino acids.

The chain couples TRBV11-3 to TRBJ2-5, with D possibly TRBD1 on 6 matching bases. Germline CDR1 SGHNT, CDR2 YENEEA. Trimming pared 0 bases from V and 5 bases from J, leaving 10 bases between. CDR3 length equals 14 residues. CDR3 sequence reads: CASSLEYRVETQYF. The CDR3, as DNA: TGTGCCAGCAGCTTAGAATACAGGGTGGAGACCCAGTACTTC.

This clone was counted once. This CDR3 reads CASSQAPTGDYGYTF. DNA for the CDR3: TGCGCCAGCAGCCAGGCCCCGACGGGGGACTATGGCTACACCTTC. The rearrangement uses TRBV4-1 and TRBJ1-2; maybe TRBD1 (5 bases). V was cut by 3 bases and J by 3 bases, with 14 bases left in between. CDR1 is MGHRA and CDR2 is YSYEKL in the germline V gene. There are 15 residues in the CDR3.

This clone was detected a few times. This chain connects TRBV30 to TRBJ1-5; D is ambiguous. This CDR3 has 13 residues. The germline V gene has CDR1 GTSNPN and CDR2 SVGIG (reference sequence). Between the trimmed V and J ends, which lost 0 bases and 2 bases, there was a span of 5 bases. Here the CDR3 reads CAWSVRGNQPQHF. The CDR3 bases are TGTGCCTGGAGTGTACGGGGCAATCAGCCCCAGCATTTT.

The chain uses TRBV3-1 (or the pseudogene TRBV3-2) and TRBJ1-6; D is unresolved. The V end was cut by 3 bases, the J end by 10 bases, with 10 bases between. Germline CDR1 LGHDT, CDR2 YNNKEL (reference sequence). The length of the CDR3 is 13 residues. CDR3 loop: CASSHQPGSPLHF. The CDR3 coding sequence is TGTGCCAGCAGCCACCAGCCGGGGTCACCCCTCCACTTT.

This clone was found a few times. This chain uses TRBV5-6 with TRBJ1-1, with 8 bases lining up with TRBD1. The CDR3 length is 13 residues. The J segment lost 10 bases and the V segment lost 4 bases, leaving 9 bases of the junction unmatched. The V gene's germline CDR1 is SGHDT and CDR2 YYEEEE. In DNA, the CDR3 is TGTGCCAGCAGCCGAACCCACGACAGGGGAGCTTTCTTT. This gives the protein CASSRTHDRGAFF.

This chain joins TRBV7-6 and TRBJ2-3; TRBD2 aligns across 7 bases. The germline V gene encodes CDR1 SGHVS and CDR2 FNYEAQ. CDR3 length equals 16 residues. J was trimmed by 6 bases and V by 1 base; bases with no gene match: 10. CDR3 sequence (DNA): TGTGCCAGCAGCTTAGGGGCTGCGGGAGTATCGGATACGCAGTATTTT. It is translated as CASSLGAAGVSDTQYF.

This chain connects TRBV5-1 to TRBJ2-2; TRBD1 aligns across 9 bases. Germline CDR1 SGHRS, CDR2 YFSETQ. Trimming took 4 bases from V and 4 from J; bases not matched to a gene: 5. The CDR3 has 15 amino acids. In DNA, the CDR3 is TGCGCCAGCAGCAGAGACAGGGGGTCCACCGGGGAGCTGTTTTTT. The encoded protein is CASSRDRGSTGELFF. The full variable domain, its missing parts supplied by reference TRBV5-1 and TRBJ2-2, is KAGVTQTPRYLIKTRGQQVTLSCSPISGHRSVSWYQQTPGQGLQFLFEYFSETQRNKGNFPGRFSGRQFSNSRSEMNVSTLELGDSALYLCASSRDRGSTGELFFGEGSRLTVL.

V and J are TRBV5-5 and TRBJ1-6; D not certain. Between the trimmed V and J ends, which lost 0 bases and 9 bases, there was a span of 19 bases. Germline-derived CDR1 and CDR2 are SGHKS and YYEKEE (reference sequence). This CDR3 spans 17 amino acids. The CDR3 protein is CASSLAVLLNRGSPLHF. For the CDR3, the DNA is TGTGCCAGCAGCTTGGCCGTACTACTCAACCGGGGTTCACCCCTCCACTTT.

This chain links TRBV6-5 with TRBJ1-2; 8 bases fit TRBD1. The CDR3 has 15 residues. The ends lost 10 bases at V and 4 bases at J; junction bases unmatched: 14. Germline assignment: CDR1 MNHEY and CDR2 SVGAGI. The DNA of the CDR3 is TGTGCCATTTGGACAGGGTACCAATCGGGCTATGGCTACACCTTC. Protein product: CAIWTGYQSGYGYTF.

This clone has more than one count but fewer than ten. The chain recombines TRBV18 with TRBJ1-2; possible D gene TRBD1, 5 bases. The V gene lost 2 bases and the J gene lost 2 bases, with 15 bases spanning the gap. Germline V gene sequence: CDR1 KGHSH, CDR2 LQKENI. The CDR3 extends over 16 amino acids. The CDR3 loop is CASSPSPGLRNYGYTF. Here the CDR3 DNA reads TGTGCCAGCTCACCATCCCCAGGGCTGCGAAACTATGGCTACACCTTC.

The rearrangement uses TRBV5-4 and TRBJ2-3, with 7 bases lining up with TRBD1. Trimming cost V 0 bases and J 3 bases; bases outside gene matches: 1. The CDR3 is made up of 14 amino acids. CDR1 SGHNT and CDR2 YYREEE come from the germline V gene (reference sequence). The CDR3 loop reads CASSLAQGTDTQYF. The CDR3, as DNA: TGTGCCAGCAGCTTGGCACAGGGGACAGATACGCAGTATTTT.

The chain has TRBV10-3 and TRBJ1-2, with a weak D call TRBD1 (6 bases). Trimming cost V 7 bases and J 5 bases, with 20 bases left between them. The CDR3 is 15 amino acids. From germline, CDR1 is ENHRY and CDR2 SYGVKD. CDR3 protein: CAITREQGTGYGYTF. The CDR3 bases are TGTGCCATCACCCGAGAACAGGGAACTGGTTATGGCTACACCTTC.

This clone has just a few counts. DNA for the CDR3: TGTGCCAGCACCCCCCGGACTAGCTTCTCCGGGGAGCTGTTTTTT. Its translation is CASTPRTSFSGELFF. This chain joins TRBV7-9 and TRBJ2-2, with 8 bases aligning to TRBD2. J gave up 6 bases and V 7 bases, and 10 bases lay outside the gene matches. CDR1 is SEHNR, CDR2 FQNEAQ, per germline (reference sequence). This CDR3 has 15 amino acids.

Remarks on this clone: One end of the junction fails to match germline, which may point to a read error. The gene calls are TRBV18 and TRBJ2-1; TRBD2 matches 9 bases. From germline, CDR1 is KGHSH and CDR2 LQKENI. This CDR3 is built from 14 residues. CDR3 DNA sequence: TGTGCCAGCTCCCGCATGGACCCGGGACTAGCCCTAGTCTTC. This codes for CASSRMDPGLALVF.

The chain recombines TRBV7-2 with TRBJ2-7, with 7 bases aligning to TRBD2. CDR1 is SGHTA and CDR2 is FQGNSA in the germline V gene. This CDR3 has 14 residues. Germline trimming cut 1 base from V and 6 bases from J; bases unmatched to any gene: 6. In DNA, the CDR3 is TGTGCCAGCAGCTTAGTTGGGGGGGTTGGCGAGCAGTACTTC. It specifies CASSLVGGVGEQYF.